This passage covers 8 T cell receptor beta chains from one sample sequenced in a study of cytomegalovirus exposure and HLA in healthy donors. Researchers ran the PCR with 60 Vbeta and 13 Jbeta primers. This table comes from immunoSEQ multiplex PCR, and its TCRdb copy is limited to in-frame clones, with some not included. Here the sample spans about 85,000 clones, under 90% being singletons. The sample consisted of PBMCs. These receptors were taken from a man over 45 in good health and CMV-seropositive.

V gene TRBV2 combines with J gene TRBJ1-5, with D possibly matching TRBD1 (5 bases). Germline values: CDR1 SNHLY, CDR2 FYNNEI. The CDR3 runs 16 residues. The germline V and J ends were trimmed by 1 base and 2 bases, with 12 bases remaining between them. The CDR3 region is CASSEVAGLGNQPQHF. CDR3 DNA sequence: TGTGCCAGCAGTGAAGTCGCGGGGCTTGGCAATCAGCCCCAGCATTTT.

Comment on this clone: The junction departs from germline at one end; a sequencing error may be responsible. The V gene is TRBV4-1, the J gene TRBJ2-5; D is ambiguous. In germline, CDR1 is MGHRA, CDR2 YSYEKL. The CDR3 loop spans 13 amino acids. In DNA form, the CDR3 reads TGCGCCAGCAGCCAGAGCGACCAGGAGACCCAGTACTTC. It specifies CASSQSDQETQYF.

The rearrangement uses TRBV18 and TRBJ2-1; D unresolved. The CDR3 has 15 residues. V lost 6 bases and J lost 3, with 15 bases in between. Germline CDR1 KGHSH, CDR2 LQKENI. The CDR3: CASSPTRRDYNEQFF. CDR3 sequence (DNA): TGTGCCAGCTCCCCGACTCGCAGAGACTACAATGAGCAGTTCTTC.

The chain links TRBV7-9 to TRBJ2-7; D call uncertain. The CDR3 contains 12 residues. V lost 4 bases, J lost 4 bases, and 8 bases lay in between. From germline, CDR1 is SEHNR and CDR2 FQNEAQ (reference sequence). The CDR3 region has the DNA TGTGCCAGCAGCTACTCAAGTTACGAGCAGTACTTC. Its translation: CASSYSSYEQYF.

The genes are TRBV11-1 and TRBJ2-3, with D perhaps matching TRBD2 (5 bases). V was shortened by 5 bases and J by 2 bases, with 17 bases between the two germline ends. This CDR3 region has 16 residues. The germline gives CDR1 SGHAT, CDR2 FQDESV (reference sequence). CDR3: CASSPLSELNTDTQYF. Here the CDR3 DNA reads TGTGCCAGCAGCCCCCTTAGCGAGCTCAACACAGATACGCAGTATTTT.

The chain uses TRBV27 and TRBJ2-7; D may be TRBD2 (7 bases). The CDR3 is 13 residues long. Germline assignment: CDR1 MNHEY and CDR2 SMNVEV (reference sequence). V dropped 3 bases and J dropped 12 bases, with 18 bases sitting between them. For the CDR3, the DNA is TGTGCCAGCAGTTTCCAAGCAGGGGAGGGTCTGTACTTC. This translates into CASSFQAGEGLYF.

The chain employs TRBV30 and TRBJ2-1, with D hard to call. In germline, CDR1 is GTSNPN, CDR2 SVGIG (reference sequence). V lost 0 bases and J lost 1, with 4 bases in between. This CDR3 is built from 13 residues. In nucleotides, the CDR3 is TGTGCCTGGAGTGTACTGTCCTACAATGAGCAGTTCTTC. Amino acid sequence: CAWSVLSYNEQFF.

The CDR3 nucleotides read TGTGCCAGCAGCCTACGAAATCAGCCCCAGCATTTT. Protein product: CASSLRNQPQHF. The rearrangement uses TRBV21-1 and TRBJ1-5. TRBV21-1 is flagged as a pseudogene. The CDR3 runs to 12 residues.